At least ten counts were recorded for the clone carrying this T cell receptor (beta chain). The antigen remains undetermined. By 5'RACE template switching, TCR cDNA was produced, with a universal primer site and UMIs added in the process. TCRdb recomputed calls from the 5' RACE reads with MiXCR, one row per CDR3 protein. The sample includes 200,000 to 300,000 distinct CDR3 sequences, 3.6% seen only once; the top ten take about a fifth. This sample stems from a study of T cells after yellow fever vaccination. Study-wide results and caveats: A large majority of primary-vaccination clones showed up again after the booster (about 96% CD4, 75% to 90% CD8). The secondary response was weaker but peaked faster, day 5 versus 15. Abundant clonotypes from the bulk population could get into FACS-sorted repertoires as contaminants.

The CDR3 is 15 residues long. V gave up 6 bases and J gave up 5 bases, with 19 bases separating them. The receptor was isolated from a man between 18 and 29 years old who received the YFV17D yellow fever vaccine. Material: PBMCs, obtained 15 days after the yellow fever booster vaccination. The V and J genes are TRBV12-3 or TRBV12-4 and TRBJ2-5, with D perhaps matching TRBD2 (6 bases). The CDR3: CASSPGTSVDETQYF. For the CDR3, the DNA is TGTGCCAGCAGCCCCGGGACTTCGGTGGATGAGACCCAGTACTTC.